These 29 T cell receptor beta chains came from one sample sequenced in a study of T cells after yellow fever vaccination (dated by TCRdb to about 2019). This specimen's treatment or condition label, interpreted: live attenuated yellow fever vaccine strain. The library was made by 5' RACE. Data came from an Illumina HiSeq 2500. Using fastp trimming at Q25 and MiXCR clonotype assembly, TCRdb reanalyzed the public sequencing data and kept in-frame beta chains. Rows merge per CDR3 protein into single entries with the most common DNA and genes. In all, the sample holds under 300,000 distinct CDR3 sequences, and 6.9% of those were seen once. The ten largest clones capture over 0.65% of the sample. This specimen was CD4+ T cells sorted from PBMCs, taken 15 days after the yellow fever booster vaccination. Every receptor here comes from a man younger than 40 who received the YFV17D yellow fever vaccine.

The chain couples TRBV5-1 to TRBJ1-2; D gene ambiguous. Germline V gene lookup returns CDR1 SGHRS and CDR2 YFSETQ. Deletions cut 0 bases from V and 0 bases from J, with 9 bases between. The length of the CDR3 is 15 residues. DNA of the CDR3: TGCGCCAGCAGCTTGGGTCATGCCCCTAACTATGGCTACACCTTC. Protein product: CASSLGHAPNYGYTF.

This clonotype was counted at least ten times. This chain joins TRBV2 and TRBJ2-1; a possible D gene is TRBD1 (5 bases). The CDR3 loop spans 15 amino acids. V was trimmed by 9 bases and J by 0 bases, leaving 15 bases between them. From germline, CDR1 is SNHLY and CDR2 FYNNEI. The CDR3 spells CASQTAPSSYNEQFF. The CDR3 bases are TGTGCCAGTCAGACAGCCCCGAGCTCCTACAATGAGCAGTTCTTC.

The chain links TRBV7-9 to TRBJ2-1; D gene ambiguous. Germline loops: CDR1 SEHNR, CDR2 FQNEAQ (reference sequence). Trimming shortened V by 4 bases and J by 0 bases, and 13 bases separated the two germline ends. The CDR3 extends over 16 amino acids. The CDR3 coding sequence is TGTGCCAGCAGCTCAACGACGTTTAGCTCCTACAATGAGCAGTTCTTC. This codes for CASSSTTFSSYNEQFF.

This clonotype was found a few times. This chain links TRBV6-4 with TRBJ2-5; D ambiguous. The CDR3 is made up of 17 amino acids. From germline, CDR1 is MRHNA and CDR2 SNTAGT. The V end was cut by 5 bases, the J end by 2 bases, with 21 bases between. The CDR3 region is CASSMRISVIRQETQYF. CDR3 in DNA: TGTGCCAGCAGTATGAGGATATCGGTAATTAGGCAAGAGACCCAGTACTTC.

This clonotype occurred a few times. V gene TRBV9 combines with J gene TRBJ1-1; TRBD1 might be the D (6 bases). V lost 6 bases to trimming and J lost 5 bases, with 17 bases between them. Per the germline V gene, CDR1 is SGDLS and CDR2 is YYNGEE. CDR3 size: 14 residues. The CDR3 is CASTPGGTLTEAFF. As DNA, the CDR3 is TGTGCCAGCACCCCGGGCGGGACATTAACTGAAGCTTTCTTT.

CDR3 DNA: TGTGCCAGCAGTCCGAGGATCGAGGGCCAAGAGACCCAGTACTTC. It specifies CASSPRIEGQETQYF. V gene TRBV7-9 combines with J gene TRBJ2-5, with TRBD2 as a possible D gene (5 bases). Trimming took off 6 bases at V and 1 base at J, with 15 bases between the two ends. Germline V CDR1 and CDR2: SEHNR, FQNEAQ (reference sequence). This CDR3 has 15 amino acids.

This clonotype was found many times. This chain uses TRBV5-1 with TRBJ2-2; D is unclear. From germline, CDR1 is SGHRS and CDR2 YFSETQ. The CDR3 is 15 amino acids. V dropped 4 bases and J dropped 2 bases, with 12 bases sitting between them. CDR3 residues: CASSLDGFNTGELFF. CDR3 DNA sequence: TGCGCCAGCAGCCTGGACGGCTTCAACACCGGGGAGCTGTTTTTT.

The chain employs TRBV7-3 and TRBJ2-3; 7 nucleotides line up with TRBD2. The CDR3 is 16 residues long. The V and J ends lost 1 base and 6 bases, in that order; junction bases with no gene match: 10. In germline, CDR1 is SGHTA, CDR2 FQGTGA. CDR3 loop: CASSLSGAGAGDTQYF. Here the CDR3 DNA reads TGTGCCAGCAGCTTAAGTGGCGCGGGAGCAGGGGATACGCAGTATTTT.

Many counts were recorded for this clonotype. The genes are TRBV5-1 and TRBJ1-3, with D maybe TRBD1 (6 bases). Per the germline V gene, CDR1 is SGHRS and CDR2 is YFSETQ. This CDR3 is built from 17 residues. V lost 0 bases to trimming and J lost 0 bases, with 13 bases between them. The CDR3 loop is CASSLAGGLSSGNTIYF. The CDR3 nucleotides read TGCGCCAGCAGCTTGGCCGGGGGGCTGAGCTCTGGAAACACCATATATTTT. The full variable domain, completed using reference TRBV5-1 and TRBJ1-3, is KAGVTQTPRYLIKTRGQQVTLSCSPISGHRSVSWYQQTPGQGLQFLFEYFSETQRNKGNFPGRFSGRQFSNSRSEMNVSTLELGDSALYLCASSLAGGLSSGNTIYFGEGSWLTVV.

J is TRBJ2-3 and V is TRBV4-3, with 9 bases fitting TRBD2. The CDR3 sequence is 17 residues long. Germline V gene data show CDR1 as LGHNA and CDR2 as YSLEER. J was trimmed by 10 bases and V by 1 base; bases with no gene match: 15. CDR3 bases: TGCGCCAGCAGCCAAGCACTGGGACTAGCCGAATCTGGGTCGCAGTATTTT. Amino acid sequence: CASSQALGLAESGSQYF.

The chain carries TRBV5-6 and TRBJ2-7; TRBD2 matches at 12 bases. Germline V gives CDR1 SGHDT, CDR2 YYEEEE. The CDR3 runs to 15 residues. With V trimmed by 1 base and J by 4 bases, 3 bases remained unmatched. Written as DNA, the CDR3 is TGTGCCAGCAGCTTGAAAACTAGCGGGAGGTACGAGCAGTACTTC. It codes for CASSLKTSGRYEQYF.

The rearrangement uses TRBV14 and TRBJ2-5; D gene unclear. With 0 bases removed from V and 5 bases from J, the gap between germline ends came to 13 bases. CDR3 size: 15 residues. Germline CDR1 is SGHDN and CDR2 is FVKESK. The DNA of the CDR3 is TGTGCCAGCAGCCAAGATAAACAGTTCGGGGAGACCCAGTACTTC. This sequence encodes CASSQDKQFGETQYF.

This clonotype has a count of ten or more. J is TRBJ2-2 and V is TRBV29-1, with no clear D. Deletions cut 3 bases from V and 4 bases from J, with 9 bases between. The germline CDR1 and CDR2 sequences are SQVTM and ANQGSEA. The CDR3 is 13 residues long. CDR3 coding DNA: TGCAGCGTTGAGGTGTCTCGCACCGGGGAGCTGTTTTTT. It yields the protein CSVEVSRTGELFF.

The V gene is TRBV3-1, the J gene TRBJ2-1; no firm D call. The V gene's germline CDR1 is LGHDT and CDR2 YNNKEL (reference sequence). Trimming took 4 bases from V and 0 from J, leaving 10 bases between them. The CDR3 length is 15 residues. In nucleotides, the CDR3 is TGTGCCAGCAGCCCCGGAGTACTCTCCTACAATGAGCAGTTCTTC. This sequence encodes CASSPGVLSYNEQFF.

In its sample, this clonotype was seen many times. The CDR3 loop reads CSAPDFYNEQFF. The CDR3 DNA sequence: TGCAGTGCGCCCGACTTCTACAATGAGCAGTTCTTC. This rearrangement joins TRBV20-1 to TRBJ2-1; D is unclear. Germline V gives CDR1 DFQATT, CDR2 SNEGSKA (reference sequence). Trimming shortened V by 6 bases and J by 3 bases, and 9 bases separated the two germline ends. The CDR3 covers 12 residues.

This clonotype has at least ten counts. The CDR3 protein is CASSQVAGSTDTQYF. The CDR3 DNA reads TGCGCCAGCAGCCAAGTCGCGGGAAGCACAGATACGCAGTATTTT. J is TRBJ2-3 and V is TRBV4-3, with a weak D call TRBD2 (6 bases). This CDR3 comprises 15 residues. Germline CDR1 reads LGHNA; CDR2 reads YSLEER. The ends were cut back, 1 base at V and 0 bases at J, with 8 bases in the middle.

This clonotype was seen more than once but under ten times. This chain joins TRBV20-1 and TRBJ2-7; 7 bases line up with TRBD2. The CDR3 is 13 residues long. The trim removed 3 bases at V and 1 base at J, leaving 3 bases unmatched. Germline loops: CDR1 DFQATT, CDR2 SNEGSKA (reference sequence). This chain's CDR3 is CSARGGSSYEQYF. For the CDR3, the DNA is TGCAGTGCTAGGGGCGGGAGTTCCTACGAGCAGTACTTC.

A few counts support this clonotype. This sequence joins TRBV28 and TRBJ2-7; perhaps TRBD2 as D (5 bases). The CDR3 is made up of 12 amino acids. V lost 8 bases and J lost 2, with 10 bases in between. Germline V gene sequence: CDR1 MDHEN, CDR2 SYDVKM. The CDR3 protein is CASGSGTYEQYF. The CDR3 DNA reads TGTGCCAGCGGCAGCGGAACCTACGAGCAGTACTTC.

The CDR3 coding sequence is TGTGCCTGGAGTGTCGTGACAGGGATTGCAAACACCATATATTTT. Translation: CAWSVVTGIANTIYF. The rearrangement joins TRBV30 to TRBJ1-3; TRBD1 aligns across 7 bases. The CDR3 length is 15 residues. Germline CDR1 and CDR2: GTSNPN and SVGIG (reference sequence). V lost 0 bases to trimming and J lost 6 bases; unmatched junction nucleotides: 8.

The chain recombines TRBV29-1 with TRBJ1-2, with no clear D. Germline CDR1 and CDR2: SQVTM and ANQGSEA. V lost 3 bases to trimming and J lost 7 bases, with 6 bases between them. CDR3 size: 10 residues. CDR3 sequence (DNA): TGCAGCGTTGATAAGGGTGGCTACACCTTC. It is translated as CSVDKGGYTF.

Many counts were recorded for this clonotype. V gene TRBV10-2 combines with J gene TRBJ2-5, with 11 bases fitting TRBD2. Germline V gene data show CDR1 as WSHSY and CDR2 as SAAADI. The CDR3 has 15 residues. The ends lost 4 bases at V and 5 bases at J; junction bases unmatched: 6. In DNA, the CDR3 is TGCGCCAGCAGTGGAGTAGCGGGAGGGCCGGAGACCCAGTACTTC. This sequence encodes CASSGVAGGPETQYF.

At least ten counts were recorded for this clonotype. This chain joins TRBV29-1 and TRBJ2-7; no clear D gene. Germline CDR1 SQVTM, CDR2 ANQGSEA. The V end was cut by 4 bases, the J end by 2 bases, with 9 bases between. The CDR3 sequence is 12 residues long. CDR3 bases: TGCAGCGTTGTGGGCGTCGCCTACGAGCAGTACTTC. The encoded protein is CSVVGVAYEQYF.

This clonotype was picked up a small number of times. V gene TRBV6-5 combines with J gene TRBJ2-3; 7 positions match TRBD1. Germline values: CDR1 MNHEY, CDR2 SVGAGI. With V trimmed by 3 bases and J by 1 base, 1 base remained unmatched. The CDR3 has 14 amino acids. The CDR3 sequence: CASSYQGGTDTQYF. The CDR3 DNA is TGTGCCAGCAGTTATCAGGGGGGCACAGATACGCAGTATTTT.

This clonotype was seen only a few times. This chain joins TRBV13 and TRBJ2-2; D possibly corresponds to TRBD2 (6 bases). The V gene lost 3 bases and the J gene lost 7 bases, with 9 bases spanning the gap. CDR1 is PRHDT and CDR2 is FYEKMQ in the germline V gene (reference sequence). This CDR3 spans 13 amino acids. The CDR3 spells CASSFGLSGELFF. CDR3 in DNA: TGTGCCAGCAGCTTCGGACTAAGCGGGGAGCTGTTTTTT.

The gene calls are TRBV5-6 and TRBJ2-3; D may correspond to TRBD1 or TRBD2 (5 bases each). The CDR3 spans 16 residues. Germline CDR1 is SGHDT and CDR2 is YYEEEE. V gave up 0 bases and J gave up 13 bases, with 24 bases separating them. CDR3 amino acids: CASSLERGAATFPEYF. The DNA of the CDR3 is TGTGCCAGCAGCTTGGAACGGGGCGCGGCGACCTTTCCGGAGTATTTT.

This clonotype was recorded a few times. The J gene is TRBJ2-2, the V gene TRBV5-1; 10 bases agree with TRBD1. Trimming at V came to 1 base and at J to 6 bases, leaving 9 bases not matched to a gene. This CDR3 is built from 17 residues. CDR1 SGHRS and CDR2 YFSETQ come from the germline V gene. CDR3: CASSLSFGTGVSGELFF. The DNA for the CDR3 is TGCGCCAGCAGCTTGTCCTTTGGGACAGGGGTTTCCGGGGAGCTGTTTTTT.

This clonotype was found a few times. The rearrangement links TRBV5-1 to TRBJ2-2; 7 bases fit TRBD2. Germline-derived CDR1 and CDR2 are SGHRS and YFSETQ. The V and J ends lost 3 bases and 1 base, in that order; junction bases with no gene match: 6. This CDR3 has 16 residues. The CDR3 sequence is CASSWHPSGNTGELFF. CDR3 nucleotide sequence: TGCGCCAGCAGCTGGCACCCTAGCGGGAACACCGGGGAGCTGTTTTTT.

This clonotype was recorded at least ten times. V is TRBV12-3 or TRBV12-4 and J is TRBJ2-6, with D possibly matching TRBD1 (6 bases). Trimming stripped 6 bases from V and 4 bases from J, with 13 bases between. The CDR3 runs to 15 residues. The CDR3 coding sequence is TGTGCCAGCAGCCGCACAGGGCGGGGGGCCAACGTCCTGACTTTC. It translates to CASSRTGRGANVLTF.

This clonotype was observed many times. In DNA form, the CDR3 reads TGTGCCAGCAGCTTAAGGGGCTACGGAAATGAGCAGTTCTTC. It codes for CASSLRGYGNEQFF. The rearrangement links TRBV7-9 to TRBJ2-1; D is possibly TRBD1 (5 bases). V was pared by 2 bases and J by 7 bases, with 12 bases between. Germline CDR1 SEHNR, CDR2 FQNEAQ (reference sequence). The CDR3 runs to 14 residues.